The 3 T cell receptor beta chains listed next were all sequenced from one sample in a study of Graves' ophthalmopathy and Graves' hyperthyroidism. From RNA, the CDR3 regions of TCR beta chains were amplified and sequenced. HTBI primers were employed in first-round RT-PCR, then a second-round multiplex PCR followed. MiXCR was run by TCRdb on the multiplex PCR reads, yielding one entry per CDR3 protein. The top ten hold around 9.8% of the sample, which has approximately 460,000 distinct CDR3 sequences, around an eighth seen once. The sample was blood. The receptor source for this set is a woman aged 25 to 39 with Graves' ophthalmopathy.

This clonotype was counted at least ten times. One end of the junction fails to match germline, which may point to a read error. The chain combines TRBV27 with TRBJ1-2; no clear D. This CDR3 has 13 residues. Germline CDR1 reads MNHEY; CDR2 reads SMNVEV (reference sequence). The CDR3 here is CASSLSSVTVQLF. The CDR3 nucleotides read TGTGCCAGCAGTTTATCGTCTGTTACAGTGCAACTCTTC.

Worth noting for this clonotype: It may be a read error: a sequence one base away is much more abundant. This likely comes from a read error, as the CDR3 has no conserved phenylalanine or tryptophan at its end. The rearrangement links TRBV10-3 to TRBJ1-5, with D perhaps TRBD1 (5 bases). With 3 bases removed from V and 1 base from J, the gap between germline ends came to 10 bases. The CDR3 has 15 amino acids. The germline V gene encodes CDR1 ENHRY and CDR2 SYGVKD. CDR3 protein: CAISDRDGSNQPQHY. DNA for the CDR3: TGTGCCATCAGTGACCGGGACGGAAGCAATCAGCCCCAGCATTAT.

This clonotype was observed at least ten times. The chain employs TRBV20-1 and TRBJ2-4; 7 bases align to TRBD1. This CDR3 is 11 amino acids long. V was clipped by 7 bases and J by 5 bases; unmatched bases: 2. Germline CDR1 and CDR2: DFQATT and SNEGSKA (reference sequence). CDR3: CSVGQENIQYF. DNA of the CDR3: TGCAGTGTAGGACAGGAAAACATTCAGTACTTC.